This T cell receptor beta chain is drawn from a study of T cells in Graves' hyperthyroidism and ophthalmopathy. Findings and caveats of the study: Most thyroid clonotypes that were expanded above 0.001 also turned up in blood.

Ophthalmopathy patients had moderate-to-severe active disease, CAS ≥3, NOSPECS ≥4, and disease duration under 3 months. This clonotype was observed many times. As yet, its antigen is unknown. Amplification yielded TCR beta CDR3 regions, with RNA transcripts as the source. HTBI primers were employed in a first-round RT-PCR of the TCR CDR3. From the multiplex PCR reads, TCRdb called clonotypes with MiXCR, one entry per CDR3 protein. Counted here are hundreds of thousands of distinct CDR3 sequences, around 20% occurring once; the ten biggest clones make up 34%. Looked up from germline, CDR1 is SGHTS and CDR2 is YDEGEE. CDR3 length: 15 amino acids. The V end was cut by 4 bases, the J end by 0 bases, with 10 bases between.

The chain is built from TRBV5-8 and TRBJ2-2; the D gene is possibly TRBD2 (6 bases). Material: blood. This TCR came from a man younger than 40 with Graves' ophthalmopathy. Here the CDR3 DNA reads TGTGCCAGCAGCCGGGACTTCGCGAACACCGGGGAGCTGTTTTTT. It translates to CASSRDFANTGELFF. Using reference TRBV5-8 and TRBJ2-2 for the parts outside the CDR3, the full variable domain is EAGVTQSPTHLIKTRGQQATLRCSPISGHTSVYWYQQALGLGLQFLLWYDEGEERNRGNFPPRFSGRQFPNYSSELNVNALELEDSALYLCASSRDFANTGELFFGEGSRLTVL.